Below are 19 T cell receptor beta chains sequenced from a single sample in a study of blood T cell repertoires in COVID-19. Sequencing was performed with immunoSEQ multiplex PCR; in TCRdb, only in-frame clones are kept and a portion is missing. This sample carries about 44,000 clones, 89% of them seen once, and the ten largest clones take 15% to 17%. The material sequenced was peripheral blood. These receptors all stem from a man aged 70 or older with active COVID-19.

This chain uses TRBV2 with TRBJ2-2, with 10 bases matching TRBD2. The CDR3 spans 16 residues. V shed 3 bases, J shed 4 bases, and the junction held 5 bases outside the gene matches. Looked up from germline, CDR1 is SNHLY and CDR2 is FYNNEI. The CDR3 nucleotides are TGTGCCAGCAGTGAGAGTAGCGGGGGGTCCACCGGGGAGCTGTTTTTT. Translating it yields CASSESSGGSTGELFF.

The gene calls are TRBV19 and TRBJ2-7; perhaps TRBD2 as D (5 bases). The CDR3 extends over 14 amino acids. V lost 4 bases, J lost 2 bases, and 12 bases lay in between. Germline CDR1 is LNHDA and CDR2 is SQIVND (reference sequence). CDR3 nucleotide sequence: TGTGCCAGTAGTACTCCCGACGGGACCTACGAGCAGTACTTC. Protein product: CASSTPDGTYEQYF.

The V call is TRBV29-1, the J call TRBJ1-4; 8 nucleotides match TRBD1. The V and J ends lost 7 bases and 5 bases, in that order; junction bases with no gene match: 9. This CDR3 has 14 amino acids. Germline V gives CDR1 SQVTM, CDR2 ANQGSEA. CDR3 bases: TGCAGCGCTAGAAAACAGGGGGAGAATGAAAAACTGTTTTTT. This sequence encodes CSARKQGENEKLFF.

This clone was counted a single time. This chain uses TRBV7-3 with TRBJ2-2; D might be TRBD2 (7 bases). The CDR3 has 17 residues. Germline assignment: CDR1 SGHTA and CDR2 FQGTGA. Trimming took off 1 base at V and 2 bases at J, with 14 bases between the two ends. The CDR3 sequence is CASSLNPGGANTGELFF. CDR3 sequence (DNA): TGTGCCAGCAGCTTAAATCCTGGGGGGGCTAACACCGGGGAGCTGTTTTTT.

The V gene is TRBV29-1, the J gene TRBJ1-1; D possibly corresponds to TRBD1 (6 bases). Trimming stripped 3 bases from V and 3 bases from J, with 17 bases between. The germline V gene encodes CDR1 SQVTM and CDR2 ANQGSEA. This CDR3 has 15 residues. CDR3 sequence: CSVDPIGGKDTEAFF. Here the CDR3 DNA reads TGCAGCGTTGATCCCATAGGGGGAAAGGACACTGAAGCTTTCTTT.

The V call is TRBV10-2, the J call TRBJ2-2, with 8 bases that match TRBD1. The V and J ends lost 6 bases and 1 base, in that order; junction bases with no gene match: 7. Per germline, CDR1 WSHSY and CDR2 SAAADI. The CDR3 extends over 16 amino acids. The CDR3 DNA is TGCGCCAGCAGCAATTCGGACAGGGTGAACACCGGGGAGCTGTTTTTT. Its protein product is CASSNSDRVNTGELFF.

CDR3 protein: CASSPDRGNTEAFF. The DNA of the CDR3 is TGTGCCAGCAGCCCCGACCGGGGGAACACTGAAGCTTTCTTT. The genes are TRBV7-9 and TRBJ1-1; D is ambiguous. Germline V gene data show CDR1 as SEHNR and CDR2 as FQNEAQ (reference sequence). CDR3 size: 14 residues. The V gene lost 5 bases and the J gene lost 1 base, with 11 bases spanning the gap.

The CDR3: CASSRAGTAETQYF. The DNA for the CDR3 is TGTGCCAGCAGTAGAGCGGGGACGGCCGAGACCCAGTACTTC. This chain joins TRBV9 and TRBJ2-5, with 7 bases matching TRBD2. The CDR3 is made up of 14 amino acids. Germline trimming cut 5 bases from V and 5 bases from J; bases unmatched to any gene: 9. Germline V CDR1 and CDR2: SGDLS, YYNGEE.

The count of this clone is one. The chain carries TRBV9 and TRBJ1-1, with D possibly being TRBD1 (5 bases). Trimming took 6 bases from V and 3 from J, leaving 15 bases between them. The CDR3 has 14 amino acids. Germline assignment: CDR1 SGDLS and CDR2 YYNGEE. CDR3 loop: CASTEAGGDTEAFF. For the CDR3, the DNA is TGTGCCAGCACCGAGGCAGGAGGGGACACTGAAGCTTTCTTT.

This chain links TRBV4-3 with TRBJ1-3; D is unresolved. CDR3 length equals 14 residues. V was pared by 0 bases and J by 4 bases, with 7 bases between. Germline CDR1 is LGHNA and CDR2 is YSLEER. The DNA for the CDR3 is TGCGCCAGCAGCCAAGACAGTTTCGGAAACACCATATATTTT. Translation: CASSQDSFGNTIYF.

This clone has only one observation. V gene TRBV7-2 combines with J gene TRBJ2-5, with 16 bases identical to TRBD2. The germline CDR1 and CDR2 sequences are SGHTA and FQGNSA. There are 16 residues in the CDR3. V was clipped by 5 bases and J by 4 bases; unmatched bases: 4. CDR3 DNA sequence: TGTGCCAGCAGCACGGGACTAGCGGGGGGGCGAGAGACCCAGTACTTC. This codes for CASSTGLAGGRETQYF.

V gene TRBV3-1 (or the pseudogene TRBV3-2) combines with J gene TRBJ2-3, with 9 bases matching TRBD2. The length of the CDR3 is 20 residues. V trimming: 1 base; J trimming: 0 bases; junction bases outside the gene matches: 14. Germline V gene data show CDR1 as LGHDT and CDR2 as YNNKEL (reference sequence). The CDR3, as DNA: TGTGCCAGCAGCCAAGTAAGTCCCGGACAGCGGGGGGCTAGCACAGATACGCAGTATTTT. Residues: CASSQVSPGQRGASTDTQYF.

The V gene is TRBV19, the J gene TRBJ2-5, with 12 bases that match TRBD2. Trimming cost V 5 bases and J 4 bases; bases outside gene matches: 8. Germline V gene data show CDR1 as LNHDA and CDR2 as SQIVND (reference sequence). This CDR3 comprises 16 residues. CDR3 DNA: TGTGCCAGTAGTGCTAGCGGGGGGGCCCTCGGAGAGACCCAGTACTTC. This codes for CASSASGGALGETQYF.

The chain has TRBV7-9 and TRBJ2-2; 9 bases agree with TRBD1. The CDR3 has 17 amino acids. Per the germline V gene, CDR1 is SEHNR and CDR2 is FQNEAQ (reference sequence). After removal of 6 bases from V and 4 bases from J, the junction contained 12 bases not matched to a gene. CDR3 sequence (DNA): TGTGCCAGCAGAAAACTGGGGGGGACAGGGACCACCGGGGAGCTGTTTTTT. Amino acids: CASRKLGGTGTTGELFF.

This chain links TRBV6-2 or TRBV6-3 with TRBJ1-6; TRBD1 aligns across 7 bases. Germline V lookup: CDR1 MNHEY, CDR2 SVGEGT. V was clipped by 2 bases and J by 9 bases; unmatched bases: 4. CDR3 length equals 14 residues. DNA of the CDR3: TGTGCCAGCAGTTACGCACAGGGGTTTTCACCCCTCCACTTT. Translating it yields CASSYAQGFSPLHF.

The chain couples TRBV15 to TRBJ2-5, with 7 nucleotides matching TRBD1. Germline V gene data show CDR1 as LNHNV and CDR2 as YYDKDF (reference sequence). With 0 bases clipped from V and 5 bases from J, the junction kept 12 bases outside the gene matches. The CDR3 has 17 amino acids. CDR3 nucleotide sequence: TGTGCCACCAGCAGAGATCTTGTCTCAAGGGGGCGCGAGACCCAGTACTTC. Protein product: CATSRDLVSRGRETQYF.

A note on this clone: The germline gene is not matched at one end of the junction; a read error may be the cause. The chain couples TRBV7-7 to TRBJ2-7; D is ambiguous. This CDR3 comprises 16 residues. CDR1 is SSHAT, CDR2 FNYEAQ, per germline (reference sequence). CDR3 loop: CASSLDLTHPSYEQYF. DNA for the CDR3: TGTGCTAGCAGCTTAGATTTGACACATCCCTCCTACGAGCAGTACTTC.

The chain carries TRBV5-1 and TRBJ2-6; D remains unclear. The CDR3 is 15 residues long. The V gene lost 4 bases and the J gene lost 4 bases, with 12 bases spanning the gap. Germline lookup yields CDR1 SGHRS and CDR2 YFSETQ. The CDR3 DNA is TGCGCCAGCAGCACCTCAGGCACCGGGGCCAACGTCCTGACTTTC. It codes for CASSTSGTGANVLTF.

V and J are TRBV6-2 or TRBV6-3 and TRBJ1-1, with TRBD1 matching 9 bases. CDR1 and CDR2 from the germline V gene are MNHEY and SVGEGT. V dropped 6 bases and J dropped 6; count of bases not matched to a gene: 8. This CDR3 is 14 amino acids long. This CDR3 is CASSHRTGDSEAFF. The CDR3 DNA sequence: TGTGCCAGCAGCCACCGGACAGGGGACTCTGAAGCTTTCTTT.